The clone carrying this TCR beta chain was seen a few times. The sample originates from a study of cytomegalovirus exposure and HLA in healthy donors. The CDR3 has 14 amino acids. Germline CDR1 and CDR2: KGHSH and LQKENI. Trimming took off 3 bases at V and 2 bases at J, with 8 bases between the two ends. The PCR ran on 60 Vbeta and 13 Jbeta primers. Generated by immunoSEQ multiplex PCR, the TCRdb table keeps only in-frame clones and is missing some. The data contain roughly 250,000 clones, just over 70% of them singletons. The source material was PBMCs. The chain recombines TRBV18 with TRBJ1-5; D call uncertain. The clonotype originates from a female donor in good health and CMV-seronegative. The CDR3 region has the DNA TGTGCCAGCTCACCTAGCGCGGGCAATCAGCCCCAGCATTTT. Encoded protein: CASSPSAGNQPQHF.